One and the same sample provided the 26 T cell receptor beta chains below, sequenced in a study of shared clonotypes between healthy human individuals. Using immunoSEQ multiplex PCR, the repertoire was profiled, and TCRdb retains in-frame clones only, with some absent. The sample yields some 530,000 clones, about 78% seen once. Material for sequencing was PBMCs. The receptors stem from a woman in her 40s in good health. Some clones in this sample may be carry-over from other donors' samples.

The chain combines TRBV11-3 with TRBJ2-7, with 15 bases aligning to TRBD2. CDR1 and CDR2 from the germline V gene are SGHNT and YENEEA. V lost 1 base, J lost 4 bases, and 5 bases stayed unmatched. The CDR3 is 17 residues long. CDR3 bases: TGTGCCAGCAGCTTAGCCAAGGGGACTAGCGGGAGGTACGAGCAGTACTTC. Protein product: CASSLAKGTSGRYEQYF.

The chain carries TRBV4-2 and TRBJ1-2; D is uncertain. The V end was cut by 2 bases, the J end by 4 bases, with 17 bases between. There are 16 residues in the CDR3. CDR1 and CDR2 (germline): LGHNA, YNFKEQ. The CDR3 nucleotides read TGTGCCAGCAGCCAACCCGGGCCTCCTCCCCGCTATGGCTACACCTTC. It is translated as CASSQPGPPPRYGYTF.

This clone has just a few counts. The chain has TRBV6-5 and TRBJ1-2; unclear D gene. Germline V gives CDR1 MNHEY, CDR2 SVGAGI. Deletions cut 6 bases from V and 6 bases from J, with 14 bases between. The CDR3 length is 13 residues. The CDR3: CASRNDPSHGYTF. CDR3 nucleotide sequence: TGTGCCAGCAGAAACGACCCCAGCCATGGCTACACCTTC.

J is TRBJ2-5 and V is TRBV10-3, with D perhaps being TRBD1 or TRBD2 (5 bases each). In germline, CDR1 is ENHRY, CDR2 SYGVKD. The CDR3 spans 12 residues. Trimming cost V 9 bases and J 5 bases, with 13 bases left between them. The CDR3, as DNA: TGTGCCATTTCCGGGACGCGGGAGACCCAGTACTTC. It yields the protein CAISGTRETQYF.

This chain connects TRBV2 to TRBJ1-5; D is uncertain. The V end was cut by 5 bases, the J end by 0 bases, with 17 bases between. There are 17 residues in the CDR3. The germline V gene encodes CDR1 SNHLY and CDR2 FYNNEI. The CDR3 protein is CASSLQRTANSNQPQHF. CDR3 nucleotide sequence: TGTGCCAGCAGTCTCCAAAGGACGGCTAATAGCAATCAGCCCCAGCATTTT.

This chain connects TRBV18 to TRBJ2-5, with D perhaps matching TRBD1 or TRBD2 (6 bases each). The CDR3 is 17 residues long. The germline V gene encodes CDR1 KGHSH and CDR2 LQKENI. Trimming removed 2 bases from V and 2 bases from J, with 18 bases in between. Here the CDR3 reads CASSPTSSGGGQETQYF. CDR3 coding DNA: TGTGCCAGCTCACCAACTAGTAGCGGAGGGGGTCAAGAGACCCAGTACTTC.

The chain employs TRBV30 and TRBJ1-5; D may be TRBD1 (5 bases). The CDR3 spans 13 residues. V lost 2 bases to trimming and J lost 6 bases, with 11 bases between them. Per germline, CDR1 GTSNPN and CDR2 SVGIG (reference sequence). CDR3 sequence: CAWSTEGTQPQHF. The CDR3, as DNA: TGTGCCTGGAGTACTGAAGGGACTCAGCCCCAGCATTTT.

Worth noting for this clone: Without the conserved terminal phenylalanine or tryptophan, this CDR3 likely stems from a read error. The chain links TRBV6-1 to TRBJ1-1; D perhaps matches TRBD1 (5 bases). Looked up from germline, CDR1 is MNHNS and CDR2 is SASEGT. V was pared by 7 bases and J by 6 bases, with 15 bases between. The CDR3 is 13 residues long. The DNA of the CDR3 is TGTGCCAGCAAAGGGGCAGCTAACGCTGAAGCTTTCATT. Residues: CASKGAANAEAFI.

The chain links TRBV7-2 to TRBJ1-6; the match to TRBD1 covers 7 bases. The V gene end was trimmed by 9 bases and the J gene end by 6 bases; junction bases not matched to a gene: 11. The CDR3 contains 15 residues. The germline V gene encodes CDR1 SGHTA and CDR2 FQGNSA. CDR3 sequence reads: CASAYLRGSNSPLHF. DNA of the CDR3: TGTGCCAGTGCTTACCTCAGGGGGAGTAATTCACCCCTCCACTTT. The full variable domain, with the rest looked up from reference TRBV7-2 and TRBJ1-6, is GAGVSQSPSNKVTEKGKDVELRCDPISGHTALYWYRQSLGQGLEFLIYFQGNSAPDKSGLPSDRFSAERTGGSVSTLTIQRTQQEDSAVYLCASAYLRGSNSPLHFGNGTRLTVT.

The chain recombines TRBV5-1 with TRBJ2-1, with 10 bases fitting TRBD2. The CDR3 is 15 residues long. J gave up 6 bases and V 2 bases, and 5 bases lay outside the gene matches. Germline values: CDR1 SGHRS, CDR2 YFSETQ. CDR3 coding DNA: TGCGCCAGCAGCTTCTTAGCGGGAGGAGCCAATGAGCAGTTCTTC. Translation: CASSFLAGGANEQFF.

The V gene is TRBV19, the J gene TRBJ2-3, with D perhaps TRBD1 (5 bases). Germline CDR1 is LNHDA and CDR2 is SQIVND (reference sequence). Deletions cut 7 bases from V and 5 bases from J, with 13 bases between. This CDR3 has 13 residues. DNA for the CDR3: TGTGCCAGTACGAAGGGGCTGCAAGATACGCAGTATTTT. It codes for CASTKGLQDTQYF.

The chain employs TRBV28 and TRBJ2-5; 15 bases agree with TRBD2. CDR3 length: 18 amino acids. The V and J ends lost 6 bases and 2 bases, in that order; junction bases with no gene match: 10. Germline CDR1 is MDHEN and CDR2 is SYDVKM. CDR3 protein: CASSLGGLAGGKQETQYF. The CDR3 bases are TGTGCCAGCAGCCTAGGGGGACTAGCGGGAGGCAAACAAGAGACCCAGTACTTC.

The chain recombines TRBV5-1 with TRBJ2-3, with 9 bases that match TRBD1. V trimming: 4 bases; J trimming: 3 bases; junction bases outside the gene matches: 6. The CDR3 has 15 residues. In germline, CDR1 is SGHRS, CDR2 YFSETQ. Written as DNA, the CDR3 is TGCGCCAGCAGCAAACAGGGGGCAAAGACAGATACGCAGTATTTT. Residues: CASSKQGAKTDTQYF.

The J gene is TRBJ2-6, the V gene TRBV7-2; D is unresolved. Germline lookup yields CDR1 SGHTA and CDR2 FQGNSA. V was shortened by 3 bases and J by 0 bases, with 6 bases between the two germline ends. This CDR3 region has 15 residues. This CDR3 is CASSLWGSGANVLTF. The CDR3 DNA reads TGTGCCAGCAGCTTGTGGGGCTCTGGGGCCAACGTCCTGACTTTC.

Notes on this clone: This may arise from a read error, as a much more abundant clone is one base away. Other DNA variants within this sample encode the same CDR3. This chain links TRBV6-5 with TRBJ1-2; D is ambiguous. Germline V lookup: CDR1 MNHEY, CDR2 SVGAGI. CDR3 length: 14 residues. Here the CDR3 DNA reads TGTGCCAGCAGCCTCGGGCCCGCCGTGAGTGGCTACACCTTT. This sequence encodes CASSLGPAVSGYTF.

The chain links TRBV5-6 to TRBJ1-4; 10 bases line up with TRBD1. V lost 4 bases and J lost 6; bases outside the gene matches: 3. The CDR3 is made up of 14 amino acids. Germline CDR1 and CDR2: SGHDT and YYEEEE. The CDR3 DNA reads TGTGCCAGCAGCGTGGACAGGGGGTATGAAAAACTGTTTTTT. This translates into CASSVDRGYEKLFF.

V usage is TRBV19 and J usage is TRBJ1-2; D unclear. The CDR3 length is 14 residues. Germline CDR1 LNHDA, CDR2 SQIVND (reference sequence). Trimming took off 3 bases at V and 0 bases at J, with 8 bases between the two ends. The CDR3 loop reads CASSIRPANYGYTF. The CDR3, as DNA: TGTGCCAGTAGTATCCGACCAGCTAACTATGGCTACACCTTC. The full variable domain, with the rest looked up from reference TRBV19 and TRBJ1-2, is DGGITQSPKYLFRKEGQNVTLSCEQNLNHDAMYWYRQDPGQGLRLIYYSQIVNDFQKGDIAEGYSVSREKKESFPLTVTSAQKNPTAFYLCASSIRPANYGYTFGSGTRLTVV.

Notes on this clone: This likely traces to a read error, being one base from a far larger clone. V is TRBV28 and J is TRBJ1-5, with D uncertain. Germline V gene sequence: CDR1 MDHEN, CDR2 SYDVKM. The CDR3 has 12 amino acids. The CDR3 here is CASSPAGQPPHF. CDR3 coding DNA: TGTGCCAGCAGTCCGGCCGGTCAGCCCCCGCATTTT.

V and J are TRBV5-1 and TRBJ1-2, with a possible D match to TRBD1 (6 bases). CDR3 length: 15 amino acids. Trimming left V 0 bases short and J 6 bases short, with 15 bases between. CDR1 SGHRS and CDR2 YFSETQ come from the germline V gene. The DNA of the CDR3 is TGCGCCAGCAGCTTGGATGGGGGCGGGGCAAATGGCTACACCTTC. It is translated as CASSLDGGGANGYTF. The full variable domain, in which reference TRBV5-1 and TRBJ1-2 provide the parts outside the CDR3, is KAGVTQTPRYLIKTRGQQVTLSCSPISGHRSVSWYQQTPGQGLQFLFEYFSETQRNKGNFPGRFSGRQFSNSRSEMNVSTLELGDSALYLCASSLDGGGANGYTFGSGTRLTVV.

The chain links TRBV5-1 to TRBJ2-3, with TRBD2 matching 9 bases. Looked up from germline, CDR1 is SGHRS and CDR2 is YFSETQ. The V segment lost 0 bases and the J segment 1 base; nucleotides outside the gene matches: 12. The CDR3 consists of 19 residues. CDR3 sequence: CASSLAGGGRAKGTDTQYF. The CDR3, as DNA: TGCGCCAGCAGCTTGGCCGGGGGCGGGAGGGCCAAGGGCACAGATACGCAGTATTTT.

The chain has TRBV30 and TRBJ1-6, with D perhaps TRBD1 (6 bases). Germline CDR1 is GTSNPN and CDR2 is SVGIG (reference sequence). The CDR3 is 16 residues long. V was clipped by 1 base and J by 9 bases, with 19 bases between them. The CDR3 DNA sequence: TGTGCCTGGAGTGCGGGGGGCCCGGAGGGGATTTCACCCCTCCACTTT. It translates to CAWSAGGPEGISPLHF.

This sequence joins TRBV4-2 and TRBJ2-7; 8 bases agree with TRBD1. Trimming took 1 base from V and 0 from J; bases not matched to a gene: 5. This CDR3 spans 16 amino acids. Germline V gene lookup returns CDR1 LGHNA and CDR2 YNFKEQ. CDR3 sequence reads: CASSQARTGSSYEQYF. The CDR3 DNA sequence: TGTGCCAGCAGCCAAGCCAGGACAGGGAGCTCCTACGAGCAGTACTTC.

This clone appeared a single time. The chain has TRBV30 and TRBJ1-2; D is possibly TRBD1 (5 bases). V gave up 2 bases and J gave up 4 bases, with 8 bases separating them. The germline gives CDR1 GTSNPN, CDR2 SVGIG (reference sequence). This CDR3 comprises 12 residues. This CDR3 reads CAWSFGGYGYTF. CDR3 bases: TGTGCCTGGAGTTTTGGGGGCTATGGCTACACCTTC.

The chain recombines TRBV5-1 with TRBJ1-4; tentatively, D is TRBD1 (5 bases). This CDR3 spans 15 amino acids. The germline CDR1 and CDR2 sequences are SGHRS and YFSETQ. V lost 0 bases and J lost 4, with 10 bases in between. The CDR3 spells CASSLDWDLNEKLFF. The DNA for the CDR3 is TGCGCCAGCAGCTTGGATTGGGACCTTAATGAAAAACTGTTTTTT.

The chain employs TRBV10-3 and TRBJ2-7; 8 nucleotides match TRBD1. This CDR3 spans 14 amino acids. In germline, CDR1 is ENHRY, CDR2 SYGVKD. V lost 5 bases to trimming and J lost 2 bases; unmatched junction nucleotides: 5. Here the CDR3 reads CAISRTGSTYEQYF. The CDR3 DNA sequence: TGTGCCATCAGTAGGACAGGGAGTACCTACGAGCAGTACTTC.

This clone was counted a single time. This is likely an artifact of a read error, given a far larger clone one base away. The chain uses TRBV11-2 and TRBJ2-7; possible D gene TRBD1, 6 bases. CDR1 is SGHAT, CDR2 FQNNGV, per germline. Trimming stripped 8 bases from V and 5 bases from J, with 22 bases between. CDR3 length: 15 amino acids. CDR3 loop: CASGRTGLPVNEQYF. The DNA of the CDR3 is TGTGCCAGCGGCCGAACAGGGCTTCCAGTGAACGAGCAGTACTTC.